A selection of T cell receptor beta chains follows, all from one sample in a study of shared clonotypes between healthy human individuals. TCRdb's copy holds only in-frame clones and misses some; the assay was immunoSEQ multiplex PCR. The sample has fewer than 2.5 million clones, approximately 93% seen once. The sample consisted of naive CD4+ T cells from PBMCs. These receptors were collected from a man between 18 and 29 years old in good health. Some clones in this sample may be carry-over from other donors' samples. Both conserved end residues are trimmed from each CDR3. A D gene is named only where the DNA matches it firmly.

V,J,D,CDR3
TRBV5-1,TRBJ2-7,-,ASSPGGQGSEQY
TRBV7-7,TRBJ2-5,TRBD1,ASSLVGTGEETQY
TRBV6-6,TRBJ1-5,-,ASSYSGRGNQPQH
TRBV6-4,TRBJ1-2,-,ASPRTQTGYGYT
TRBV18,TRBJ2-1,TRBD2,ASSSRIGGTSALF
TRBV5-1,TRBJ2-3,TRBD1,ASRGTGGFPTQY
TRBV9,TRBJ1-2,-,ASSRGDGNYGYT
TRBV7-9,TRBJ1-1,-,ASSLLSRNTEAF
TRBV27,TRBJ2-7,-,ASSWSRSSYEQY
TRBV2,TRBJ2-7,TRBD2,ASSESGTDEQY
TRBV7-7,TRBJ2-5,-,ASSPGRQETQY
TRBV19,TRBJ1-5,TRBD1,ASMRTGGRIGQPQH
TRBV6-5,TRBJ2-2,-,ASSYSILGLGELF
TRBV5-6,TRBJ2-3,-,ASSSKRDWYRTDTQY
TRBV5-8,TRBJ2-5,-,ASSQIQVQETQY
TRBV7-2,TRBJ2-3,-,ASSYSGTLEVDTQY
TRBV18,TRBJ2-7,-,ASSPPNDYEQY
TRBV6-1,TRBJ2-7,-,AREQGVLSEQY
TRBV11-1,TRBJ2-7,-,ASSSRRGNYEQY
TRBV6-6,TRBJ1-3,-,ASSYSSISGNTIY
TRBV2,TRBJ2-7,TRBD2,ASSPGRGAWYEQY
TRBV12-5,TRBJ2-3,TRBD2,ASGLTLGLAGVPDTQY
TRBV7-9,TRBJ2-3,TRBD1,ASRTSGTGGRTDTQY
TRBV6-5,TRBJ2-7,-,ASSRHSSSYEQY
TRBV7-9,TRBJ1-4,-,ASSLGSGAEKLF
TRBV4-1,TRBJ1-4,-,ASSQGREGEKLF
TRBV5-1,TRBJ2-1,-,ASSLVVGFEQF
TRBV30,TRBJ2-5,TRBD2,AWSLAGGLLTQY
TRBV10-3,TRBJ2-1,TRBD1,AIRDRGYNEQF
TRBV5-1,TRBJ2-3,TRBD2,ASSFGGRAGDTQY
TRBV28,TRBJ1-1,-,ASGHLNTEAF
TRBV15,TRBJ2-7,TRBD2,ATSRDLAGGNEQY
TRBV27,TRBJ2-7,TRBD2,ASSREGGWYEQY
TRBV5-1,TRBJ1-4,-,ASSLDRSNEKLF
TRBV14,TRBJ2-5,-,ASSLLGETQY
TRBV5-1,TRBJ1-1,-,ASSLMGAGAEAF
TRBV6-4,TRBJ2-5,-,ANSDRTGETQY
TRBV6-6,TRBJ1-1,-,ASRGPTDYPEAF
TRBV7-9,TRBJ2-7,-,ASSQGLYEQY
TRBV28,TRBJ1-5,-,ASSRPQGTQPQH
TRBV27,TRBJ2-5,-,ASSRWARAETQY
TRBV7-9,TRBJ1-4,-,ASSLDRVHEKLF
TRBV28,TRBJ2-7,-,ASSPRLYEQY
TRBV5-6,TRBJ2-2,-,ASSPRPERLTDTGELF
TRBV5-1,TRBJ2-5,-,ASSHPEGAQY
TRBV11-2,TRBJ1-2,TRBD1,ASSPGQGSYGYT
TRBV19,TRBJ1-2,TRBD1,ASSSGQGYYGYT
TRBV7-3,TRBJ2-3,-,ASSLQQTDTQY
TRBV6-5,TRBJ2-5,-,ASSYLSTSETQY
TRBV5-1,TRBJ2-1,-,ASSLDRASYNEQF
TRBV5-1,TRBJ1-2,TRBD1,ASSFSGTDDGYT
TRBV5-4,TRBJ2-3,-,ASRGASSTDTQY
TRBV28,TRBJ2-1,TRBD2,ASSSPGGNEQF
TRBV18,TRBJ2-5,-,ASSRAAPAETQY
TRBV28,TRBJ1-2,-,ASSRGPPGYT
TRBV7-2,TRBJ2-7,TRBD1,ASSPLTGHLYEQY
TRBV5-1,TRBJ1-1,-,ASSLETQGLSTEAF
TRBV10-3,TRBJ2-3,TRBD2,AISKGLAGGLGPTDTQY
TRBV9,TRBJ1-6,-,ASSPSPTGRNSPLH
TRBV14,TRBJ2-7,-,ASSQVAGFIHEQY